The 17 T cell receptor beta chains below were found in one sample sequenced in a study of OX40 agonist ivuxolimab in advanced cancers. TCRdb keeps only in-frame clones here, not all; method: immunoSEQ multiplex PCR. The sample includes more than 85,000 clones, more than 85% of them seen just once. The sequencing here drew on CD4+ or CD8+ T cells sorted from blood, taken in a trial of the OX40 agonist ivuxolimab. The receptors here all came from an adult with an advanced solid tumor such as melanoma, head and neck, liver or kidney cancer.

The chain combines TRBV19 with TRBJ2-5; 7 nucleotides match TRBD2. The J call is doubtful: the DNA matches TRBJ2-7 better. Germline CDR1 and CDR2: LNHDA and SQIVND (reference sequence). This CDR3 comprises 13 residues. The CDR3 reads CASSISSGYEQYF. The CDR3 DNA sequence: TGTGCCAGTAGTATATCTAGCGGATACGAGCAGTACTTC.

The gene calls are TRBV6-6 and TRBJ2-7; TRBD1 matches at 7 bases. The CDR3 extends over 14 amino acids. Germline V gives CDR1 MNHNY, CDR2 SVGAGI (reference sequence). Trimming took 6 bases from V and 4 from J; bases not matched to a gene: 9. CDR3 DNA: TGTGCCAGCAGCATGGCCAGGGGGAAGTACGAGCAGTACTTC. Translated: CASSMARGKYEQYF.

This clone has a handful of counts. The rearrangement links TRBV7-6 to TRBJ2-1; the D gene is possibly TRBD1 (6 bases). From germline, CDR1 is SGHVS and CDR2 FNYEAQ. The CDR3 loop spans 14 amino acids. Trimming left V 5 bases short and J 5 bases short, with 13 bases between. CDR3 in amino acids: CASSQPTGNNEQFF. The CDR3 nucleotides are TGTGCCAGCAGCCAACCGACAGGCAACAATGAGCAGTTCTTC.

The chain has TRBV4-2 and TRBJ2-7; D is undetermined. CDR3 size: 14 residues. V dropped 0 bases and J dropped 3 bases, with 9 bases sitting between them. Germline CDR1 and CDR2: LGHNA and YNFKEQ. The CDR3 here is CASSQETFVYEQYF. CDR3 sequence (DNA): TGTGCCAGCAGCCAAGAAACCTTTGTCTACGAGCAGTACTTC.

This chain joins TRBV4-3 and TRBJ1-5; TRBD1 matches 9 bases. V shed 3 bases and J 5 bases; nucleotides not matched to a gene: 2. Germline-derived CDR1 and CDR2 are LGHNA and YSLEER. This CDR3 region has 14 residues. The CDR3 coding sequence is TGCGCCAGCAGCCAGGGACAGGGAGATCAGCCCCAGCATTTT. Translating gives CASSQGQGDQPQHF.

This clone came up once. J is TRBJ2-2 and V is TRBV11-2, with 8 positions matching TRBD1. The CDR3 spans 15 residues. The J segment lost 7 bases and the V segment lost 5 bases, leaving 9 bases of the junction unmatched. Germline values: CDR1 SGHAT, CDR2 FQNNGV. The CDR3 sequence: CASSLRQGKVGELFF. The CDR3 region has the DNA TGTGCCAGCAGCCTAAGACAGGGGAAAGTCGGGGAGCTGTTTTTT.

J is TRBJ1-5 and V is TRBV28; D unclear. This CDR3 comprises 15 residues. CDR1 and CDR2 from the germline V gene are MDHEN and SYDVKM. Trimming cost V 4 bases and J 9 bases, with 19 bases left between them. CDR3: CASSSGSVVGRPQHF. The CDR3 DNA reads as TGTGCCAGCAGTTCGGGGTCGGTCGTTGGGCGGCCCCAGCATTTT.

A remark on this clone: Other DNA sequences of this sample code for an identical CDR3. The J gene is TRBJ1-5, the V gene TRBV28, with TRBD1 matching 10 bases. The ends lost 6 bases at V and 4 bases at J; junction bases unmatched: 3. The CDR3 length is 14 residues. CDR1 and CDR2 (germline): MDHEN, SYDVKM. The CDR3 bases are TGTGCCAGCAGACTGGGACAGGGGAATCAGCCCCAGCATTTT. Residues: CASRLGQGNQPQHF.

The chain combines TRBV28 with TRBJ1-4; no definite D call. V was shortened by 2 bases and J by 0 bases, with 4 bases between the two germline ends. Germline V gene sequence: CDR1 MDHEN, CDR2 SYDVKM. CDR3 length: 14 amino acids. The CDR3 region has the DNA TGTGCCAGCAGTTTAGGTGCAACTAATGAAAAACTGTTTTTT. It specifies CASSLGATNEKLFF. Drawing the rest from reference TRBV28 and TRBJ1-4, the complete variable domain is DVKVTQSSRYLVKRTGEKVFLECVQDMDHENMFWYRQDPGLGLRLIYFSYDVKMKEKGDIPEGYSVSREKKERFSLILESASTNQTSMYLCASSLGATNEKLFFGSGTQLSVL.

This clone appeared a few times. The gene calls are TRBV7-3 and TRBJ2-1, with a weak D call TRBD2 (5 bases). This CDR3 region has 13 residues. Germline CDR1 SGHTA, CDR2 FQGTGA. Trimming cost V 4 bases and J 12 bases, with 16 bases left between them. CDR3 DNA sequence: TGTGCCAGCAGCTCCGACGGACCGGGAAGGCAGTTCTTC. The encoded protein is CASSSDGPGRQFF.

The V and J genes are TRBV10-3 and TRBJ2-3, with TRBD2 identical over 8 bases. The germline CDR1 and CDR2 sequences are ENHRY and SYGVKD. J gave up 2 bases and V 7 bases, and 5 bases lay outside the gene matches. This CDR3 comprises 14 residues. The CDR3 DNA is TGTGCCATCAAACCAGCGGGAGTCACAGATACGCAGTATTTT. Translated, it gives CAIKPAGVTDTQYF.

The V and J genes are TRBV2 and TRBJ1-5; 9 bases are a match to TRBD1. CDR3 length: 14 amino acids. V shed 4 bases and J 3 bases; nucleotides not matched to a gene: 1. From germline, CDR1 is SNHLY and CDR2 FYNNEI. CDR3 coding DNA: TGTGCCAGCAGTGGGGACAGGGTCAATCAGCCCCAGCATTTT. It encodes CASSGDRVNQPQHF.

This rearrangement joins TRBV19 to TRBJ2-7; 8 bases map to TRBD1. The CDR3 is made up of 15 amino acids. Germline assignment: CDR1 LNHDA and CDR2 SQIVND (reference sequence). V lost 10 bases to trimming and J lost 0 bases; unmatched junction nucleotides: 11. The CDR3 DNA reads as TGTGCCAACCCCCCCCGGGGACAGGCCTCCTACGAGCAGTACTTC. This codes for CANPPRGQASYEQYF.

The chain combines TRBV11-3 with TRBJ2-1, with 9 positions matching TRBD2. Germline V gene lookup returns CDR1 SGHNT and CDR2 YENEEA. The V and J ends lost 2 bases and 6 bases, in that order; junction bases with no gene match: 8. This CDR3 has 16 residues. The CDR3 loop is CASSLSGGRAANEQFF. The CDR3 DNA reads as TGTGCCAGCAGCTTAAGCGGCGGGAGGGCCGCCAATGAGCAGTTCTTC.

CDR3 amino acids: CASSSDNYGYTF. In DNA, the CDR3 is TGTGCCAGCAGCTCCGATAACTATGGCTACACCTTC. This chain uses TRBV7-2 with TRBJ1-2; D uncertain. V was shortened by 4 bases and J by 1 base, with 4 bases between the two germline ends. The CDR3 covers 12 residues. The germline gives CDR1 SGHTA, CDR2 FQGNSA.

The V call is TRBV10-3, the J call TRBJ2-3; 7 nucleotides line up with TRBD2. The J segment lost 5 bases and the V segment lost 11 bases, leaving 16 bases of the junction unmatched. The germline CDR1 and CDR2 sequences are ENHRY and SYGVKD. There are 15 residues in the CDR3. In DNA, the CDR3 is TGTGCCGTCGCTGTAGGCGGGAGAAATGAAGATACGCAGTATTTT. It yields the protein CAVAVGGRNEDTQYF.

V and J are TRBV5-4 and TRBJ2-2; 10 bases are a match to TRBD2. CDR3 length: 18 residues. Trimming cost V 0 bases and J 6 bases; bases outside gene matches: 11. Germline V gene sequence: CDR1 SGHNT, CDR2 YYREEE (reference sequence). CDR3 amino acids: CASSLGTSGRARAGELFF. CDR3 sequence (DNA): TGTGCCAGCAGCTTGGGAACCAGCGGGAGGGCCCGCGCCGGGGAGCTGTTTTTT.